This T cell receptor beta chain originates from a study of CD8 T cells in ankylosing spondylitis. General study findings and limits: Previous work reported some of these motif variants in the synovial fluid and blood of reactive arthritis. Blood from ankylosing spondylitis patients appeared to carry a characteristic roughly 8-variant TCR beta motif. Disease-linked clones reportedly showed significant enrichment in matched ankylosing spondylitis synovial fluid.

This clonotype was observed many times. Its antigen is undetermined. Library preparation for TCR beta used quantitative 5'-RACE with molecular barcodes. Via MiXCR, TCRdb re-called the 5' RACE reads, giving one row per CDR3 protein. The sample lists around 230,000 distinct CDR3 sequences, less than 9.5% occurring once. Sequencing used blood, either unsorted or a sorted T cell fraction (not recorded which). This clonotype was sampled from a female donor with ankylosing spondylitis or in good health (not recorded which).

In DNA form, the CDR3 reads TGTGCCACCAGCAGAGAAACAGGACGGGGTGGCTACACCTTC. Translating it yields CATSRETGRGGYTF. The V call is TRBV15, the J call TRBJ1-2; D is perhaps TRBD1 (5 bases). V was clipped by 0 bases and J by 7 bases, with 12 bases between them. CDR3 size: 14 residues. CDR1 LNHNV and CDR2 YYDKDF come from the germline V gene (reference sequence).